This T cell receptor (beta chain) is drawn from a study of cytomegalovirus exposure and HLA in healthy donors. The PCR was carried out with 60 Vbeta primers and 13 Jbeta primers. Profiling relied on immunoSEQ multiplex PCR, and the TCRdb table lists in-frame clones only, not all of them. The sample lists approximately 150,000 clones, 60% to 80% occurring once. CDR1 is LNHNV, CDR2 YYDKDF, per germline (reference sequence). This CDR3 spans 14 amino acids. V dropped 3 bases and J dropped 5; count of bases not matched to a gene: 6. Sequencing was done on a sample of PBMCs. V and J are TRBV15 and TRBJ1-1, with 7 bases lining up with TRBD1. This TCR was sampled from a male donor in good health and CMV-seronegative. CDR3: CATSREGAETEAFF. DNA of the CDR3: TGTGCCACCAGCAGGGAGGGGGCGGAAACTGAAGCTTTCTTT.